Shown below are 3 T cell receptor beta chains from a single sample sequenced in a study of OX40 agonist ivuxolimab in advanced cancers. Clones were read by immunoSEQ multiplex PCR, and TCRdb kept only the in-frame ones, dropping some. The repertoire consists of nearly 80,000 clones, with 84% occurring once and the leading ten covering 25%. This specimen was CD4+ or CD8+ T cells sorted from blood, taken in a trial of the OX40 agonist ivuxolimab. The source of these receptors is an adult with an advanced solid tumor such as melanoma, head and neck, liver or kidney cancer.

The J gene is TRBJ2-7, the V gene TRBV19, with a weak D call TRBD2 (5 bases). V was pared by 7 bases and J by 6 bases, with 19 bases between. Germline CDR1 LNHDA, CDR2 SQIVND (reference sequence). The CDR3 length is 14 residues. The chain's CDR3 is CASTEGGLDAEQYF. The CDR3 DNA reads TGTGCCAGTACTGAAGGCGGGCTAGACGCCGAGCAGTACTTC.

J is TRBJ2-1 and V is TRBV12-1; the table's D call, TRBD2, was not checked against the DNA. TRBV12-1 is a known pseudogene. The CDR3 has 15 amino acids. CDR3 region: CASKLAGPSYNEQFF. Here the CDR3 DNA reads TGTGCCAGTAAATTAGCGGGACCCTCCTACAATGAGCAGTTCTTC.

The rearrangement joins TRBV28 to TRBJ1-5; no reliable D call. Trimming took 4 bases from V and 3 from J, leaving 4 bases between them. Germline CDR1 and CDR2: MDHEN and SYDVKM. This CDR3 spans 12 amino acids. The CDR3: CASSSPNQPQHF. CDR3 DNA: TGTGCCAGCAGTTCTCCCAATCAGCCCCAGCATTTT. The variable domain in full, completed from reference TRBV28 and TRBJ1-5, reads DVKVTQSSRYLVKRTGEKVFLECVQDMDHENMFWYRQDPGLGLRLIYFSYDVKMKEKGDIPEGYSVSREKKERFSLILESASTNQTSMYLCASSSPNQPQHFGDGTRLSIL.